This entry describes one T cell receptor beta chain. The sample originates from a study of blood T cell repertoires in COVID-19. About the study: The United States, Italy and Spain were the sources of the acute and convalescent COVID-19 samples.

In the original processing: Reference gene primer amplification gave estimated nucleated cell counts. The protocol was immunoSEQ multiplex PCR, while the TCRdb copy is restricted to in-frame clones and leaves out a portion. The V and J calls and clone size were taken over from that table, and D and trimming were inferred from the DNA. The sample includes 85,000 to 100,000 clones, roughly nine tenths of them seen just once. The origin of this receptor is a woman aged 60-75 years with COVID-19, enrolled during active disease. The sequenced sample consisted of peripheral blood.

The CDR3 DNA reads TGTGCCAGCAGTTCGACGTCCCCGACTACAGATACGCAGTATTTT. Protein sequence: CASSSTSPTTDTQYF. The chain recombines TRBV28 with TRBJ2-3; D gene unclear. Trimming left V 4 bases short and J 3 bases short, with 14 bases between. In germline, CDR1 is MDHEN, CDR2 SYDVKM. The CDR3 contains 15 residues.